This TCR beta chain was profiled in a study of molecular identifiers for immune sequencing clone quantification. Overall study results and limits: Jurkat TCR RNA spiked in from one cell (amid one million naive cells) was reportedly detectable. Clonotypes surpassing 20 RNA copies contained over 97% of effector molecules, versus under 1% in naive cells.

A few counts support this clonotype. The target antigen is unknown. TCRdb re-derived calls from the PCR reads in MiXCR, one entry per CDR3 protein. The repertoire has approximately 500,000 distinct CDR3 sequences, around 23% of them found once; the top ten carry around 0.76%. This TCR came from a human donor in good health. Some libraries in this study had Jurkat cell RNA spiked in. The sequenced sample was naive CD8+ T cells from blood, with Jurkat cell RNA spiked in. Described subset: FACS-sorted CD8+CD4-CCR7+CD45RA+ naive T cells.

The CDR3 loop is CASSQDGGDQETQYF. Written as DNA, the CDR3 is TGCGCCAGCAGCCAAGATGGCGGGGACCAAGAGACCCAGTACTTC. The chain is built from TRBV4-3 and TRBJ2-5; the D gene is possibly TRBD2 (6 bases). This CDR3 has 15 residues. CDR1 is LGHNA and CDR2 is YSLEER in the germline V gene. Trimming left V 0 bases short and J 0 bases short, with 8 bases between.